A single sample gave rise to the 18 T cell receptor beta chains below, sequenced in a study of regulatory T cells in long-lasting Graves disease (dated by TCRdb to the early 2020s). The sample's time point label, in plain terms: persistent/refractory GD, antithyroid drugs over 5 years with positive TRAb. RNA was extracted from PBMCs in TRIzol for both TCR sequencing and RNA sequencing. The library was generated by multiplex PCR. Sequenced using an Illumina HiSeq 4000. To build TCR beta libraries, CDR3 regions were amplified by Arm-PCR using iRepertoire HTBI primers. TCRdb trimmed the raw reads at Q25, called clones with MiXCR and kept productive beta chains. Each entry merges the rows of one CDR3 protein and shows their most common DNA and genes. The sample table lists more than 300,000 distinct CDR3 sequences, roughly 25% of them with a count of one. The ten largest clones represent approximately 28% of the sample.

Sequenced here: peripheral blood mononuclear cells (PBMCs), sampled when the disease was refractory, from a patient treated with antithyroid drugs. These receptors were obtained from a woman in her thirties or forties with Graves disease. Donor details come from another sample of the same person, matched by shared clones.

This clonotype was detected ten times or more. The genes are TRBV20-1 and TRBJ2-3, with 10 bases identical to TRBD2. CDR1 DFQATT and CDR2 SNEGSKA come from the germline V gene (reference sequence). J gave up 6 bases and V 6 bases, and 9 bases lay outside the gene matches. CDR3 length: 14 amino acids. CDR3 sequence reads: CSASLAGASDTQYF. The CDR3 region has the DNA TGCAGTGCAAGCCTAGCGGGAGCGTCTGATACGCAGTATTTT.

This clonotype has at least ten counts. The V call is TRBV7-9, the J call TRBJ2-7; 10 positions match TRBD1. Losses at the gene ends were 7 bases for V and 4 bases for J; bases not matched to a gene: 10. The CDR3 runs to 15 residues. Germline loops: CDR1 SEHNR, CDR2 FQNEAQ (reference sequence). The CDR3 nucleotides read TGTGCCAGCAATCTGGGACAGGGGAATTCTTACGAGCAGTACTTC. As protein: CASNLGQGNSYEQYF. The full variable domain, in which reference TRBV7-9 and TRBJ2-7 provide the parts outside the CDR3, is DTGVSQNPRHKITKRGQNVTFRCDPISEHNRLYWYRQTLGQGPEFLTYFQNEAQLEKSRLLSDRFSAERPKGSFSTLEIQRTEQGDSAMYLCASNLGQGNSYEQYFGPGTRLTVT.

This clonotype was recorded many times. V is TRBV2 and J is TRBJ2-7, with D tentatively TRBD2 (5 bases). V lost 2 bases to trimming and J lost 5 bases, with 19 bases between them. The germline V gene has CDR1 SNHLY and CDR2 FYNNEI. The CDR3 runs 16 residues. CDR3 coding DNA: TGTGCCAGCAGTGAAAGAGGAGGCGGGTACCCCGACGAGCAGTACTTC. It encodes CASSERGGGYPDEQYF.

This clonotype was observed many times. The rearrangement uses TRBV10-3 and TRBJ1-1, with 8 bases fitting TRBD1. V lost 6 bases, J lost 1 base, and 7 bases stayed unmatched. Germline values: CDR1 ENHRY, CDR2 SYGVKD. The CDR3 covers 15 residues. As DNA, the CDR3 is TGTGCCATCAGGGACAGGGAAACTTCGAACACTGAAGCTTTCTTT. It is translated as CAIRDRETSNTEAFF.

This clonotype was recorded many times. This sequence joins TRBV7-8 and TRBJ2-7; TRBD2 agrees at 14 bases. In germline, CDR1 is SGHVS, CDR2 FQNEAQ. This CDR3 has 19 residues. Trimming took 5 bases from V and 1 from J; bases not matched to a gene: 13. CDR3 DNA: TGTGCCAGCAGCCCGCGACTAGCGGGAGGGCGGGGACGATCCTACGAGCAGTACTTC. This encodes CASSPRLAGGRGRSYEQYF.

There are many counts of this clonotype. The CDR3: CASSPHSGVTYEQYF. The CDR3 DNA sequence: TGTGCCAGCAGCCCCCATAGCGGGGTTACCTACGAGCAGTACTTC. The chain employs TRBV28 and TRBJ2-7; 8 positions match TRBD2. The CDR3 extends over 15 amino acids. Germline trimming cut 6 bases from V and 2 bases from J; bases unmatched to any gene: 9. Germline values: CDR1 MDHEN, CDR2 SYDVKM.

The V and J genes are TRBV20-1 and TRBJ2-4, with D unclear. Trimming removed 2 bases from V and 0 bases from J, with 17 bases in between. This CDR3 contains 17 residues. Germline V lookup: CDR1 DFQATT, CDR2 SNEGSKA (reference sequence). In DNA, the CDR3 is TGCAGTGCTAGAACCCGAGTCAGGTCTCTAGCCAAAAACATTCAGTACTTC. It specifies CSARTRVRSLAKNIQYF.

This clonotype was detected ten times or more. CDR3 protein: CASSYSPTSHYGYTF. The CDR3 coding sequence is TGTGCCAGCAGTTACTCCCCGACCTCCCACTATGGCTACACCTTC. The chain recombines TRBV6-5 with TRBJ1-2; D is ambiguous. The CDR3 has 15 amino acids. V lost 0 bases and J 3 bases, leaving 11 bases between the germline ends. Germline values: CDR1 MNHEY, CDR2 SVGAGI.

This clonotype was detected only a few times. V is TRBV7-9 and J is TRBJ2-2; TRBD1 aligns across 8 bases. Germline CDR1 and CDR2: SEHNR and FQNEAQ (reference sequence). This CDR3 is 15 amino acids long. With V trimmed by 3 bases and J by 4 bases, 4 bases remained unmatched. The CDR3 DNA sequence: TGTGCCAGCAGCTTCTGGACAGGGAGCACCGGGGAGCTGTTTTTT. Translating gives CASSFWTGSTGELFF.

The J gene is TRBJ2-1, the V gene TRBV10-3; D is possibly TRBD2 (7 bases). The CDR3 loop spans 14 amino acids. The germline V gene has CDR1 ENHRY and CDR2 SYGVKD. Trimming removed 7 bases at V and 10 bases at J, with 20 bases between. The CDR3 DNA is TGTGCCATCACCAGTCAAGGGGGAGCGGGAGAGCAGTTCTTC. This gives the protein CAITSQGGAGEQFF.

This clonotype was seen a few times. The chain recombines TRBV6-2 or TRBV6-3 with TRBJ2-7; D unclear. V was clipped by 2 bases and J by 2 bases, with 7 bases between them. The germline V gene has CDR1 MNHEY and CDR2 SVGEGT. The CDR3 has 13 residues. The CDR3 reads CASSYPLAYEQYF. The CDR3 DNA is TGTGCCAGCAGTTACCCTCTGGCCTACGAGCAGTACTTC.

In this sample, this clonotype turned up many times. The CDR3 sequence: CSGGQGFYEQYF. In nucleotides, the CDR3 is TGCAGCGGGGGCCAGGGTTTCTACGAGCAGTACTTC. J is TRBJ2-7 and V is TRBV29-1, with D possibly TRBD1 on 5 matching bases. V was shortened by 7 bases and J by 3 bases, with 13 bases between the two germline ends. Germline CDR1 and CDR2: SQVTM and ANQGSEA. CDR3 length: 12 amino acids.

Notes on this clonotype: This likely reflects a read error, since a far larger clone is one base away. The CDR3 end shows no conserved phenylalanine or tryptophan, and so a read error is likely. The CDR3: CASRLGRSYEQYY. The CDR3 DNA sequence: TGTGCCAGCAGATTAGGACGGTCCTACGAGCAGTACTAC. The chain uses TRBV5-6 and TRBJ2-7; D not resolved. The germline CDR1 and CDR2 sequences are SGHDT and YYEEEE. This CDR3 region has 13 residues. The ends were cut back, 5 bases at V and 1 base at J, with 10 bases in the middle.

This clonotype was recorded at least ten times. The chain joins TRBV6-5 to TRBJ1-1; D unclear. In germline, CDR1 is MNHEY, CDR2 SVGAGI. The CDR3 runs 14 residues. The V end lost 2 bases, the J end lost 0 bases, and 7 bases lay between the germline ends. The CDR3 sequence is CASSYLGVNTEAFF. CDR3 bases: TGTGCCAGCAGTTACCTGGGAGTGAACACTGAAGCTTTCTTT.

This chain connects TRBV30 to TRBJ2-7; 7 nucleotides match TRBD1. V gave up 2 bases and J gave up 4 bases; unmatched junction bases: 5. This CDR3 region has 13 residues. Germline CDR1 GTSNPN, CDR2 SVGIG (reference sequence). CDR3 protein: CAWSTGVGYEQYF. The CDR3 nucleotides read TGTGCCTGGAGTACAGGGGTGGGTTACGAGCAGTACTTC.

This clonotype was recorded at least ten times. The rearrangement uses TRBV6-5 and TRBJ2-5; TRBD2 agrees at 8 bases. V dropped 0 bases and J dropped 4; count of bases not matched to a gene: 1. There are 14 residues in the CDR3. Germline CDR1 MNHEY, CDR2 SVGAGI. The CDR3 nucleotides read TGTGCCAGCAGTTACTCGGGACTAGGAGAGACCCAGTACTTC. Protein: CASSYSGLGETQYF.

This clonotype was found many times. The chain carries TRBV28 and TRBJ2-7; TRBD2 aligns across 7 bases. V shed 1 base and J 5 bases; nucleotides not matched to a gene: 8. The CDR3 is 15 residues long. CDR1 is MDHEN, CDR2 SYDVKM, per germline. CDR3 region: CASSLLSGRADEQYF. The CDR3 bases are TGTGCCAGCAGTTTATTAAGTGGGAGGGCCGACGAGCAGTACTTC.

The sample holds many counts of this clonotype. The chain joins TRBV6-2 or TRBV6-3 to TRBJ2-7; tentatively, D is TRBD1 or TRBD2 (5 bases each). The length of the CDR3 is 12 residues. In germline, CDR1 is MNHEY, CDR2 SVGEGT. V was shortened by 5 bases and J by 3 bases, with 8 bases between the two germline ends. The CDR3 DNA reads as TGTGCCAGCAGTACAGGAGGCTACGAGCAGTACTTC. Its protein is CASSTGGYEQYF.